This TCR beta chain stems from a study of OX40 agonist ivuxolimab in advanced cancers. The study, taken as a whole, reports: Undetermined was the antigen specificity of the expanded peripheral T cells.

Produced via immunoSEQ multiplex PCR; TCRdb's table is partial and in-frame only. This sample yields 90,000 or so clones, of which around nine tenths are seen a single time; around 1.5% belongs to the top ten. The CDR3 totals 14 residues. Germline-derived CDR1 and CDR2 are LNHNV and YYDKDF (reference sequence). V gave up 6 bases and J gave up 0 bases; unmatched junction bases: 3. The cohort excluded patients with autoimmune disease history or systemic immunosuppression. This clone was picked up one time. Its antigen is still unknown. Sequencing was performed on CD4+ or CD8+ T cells sorted from blood, taken in a trial of the OX40 agonist ivuxolimab. This clonotype was obtained from an adult with an advanced solid tumor such as melanoma, head and neck, liver or kidney cancer. The V gene is TRBV15, the J gene TRBJ2-3; 7 nucleotides line up with TRBD2. DNA of the CDR3: TGTGCCACCAGTGCGGGGGATAGCACAGATACGCAGTATTTT. Its translation is CATSAGDSTDTQYF.